The clone carrying this T cell receptor (beta chain) was found a few times. Its antigen is unknown. The source of the sample is a study of cytomegalovirus exposure and HLA in healthy donors. Notes on the study in general: The authors later linked a missense DCLRE1C variant to TCR beta V- and J-gene trimming. Previously analyzed data showed that most TCR beta V segments were productive at a frequency of about 87% or about 30%. Later analysis showed most CMV-associated TCR beta chains appearing HLA-restricted.

The PCR contained 60 Vbeta and 13 Jbeta primers. Some clones are missing from TCRdb's copy, which holds only in-frame ones; the method was immunoSEQ multiplex PCR. Among some 140,000 clones listed, around 77% were seen once. The germline CDR1 and CDR2 sequences are MDHEN and SYDVKM. Trimming removed 6 bases at V and 2 bases at J, with 14 bases between. The CDR3 contains 15 residues. This rearrangement joins TRBV28 to TRBJ1-3; maybe TRBD1 (6 bases). This sequence was found in a man aged 50 to 59 in good health and CMV-seronegative. Sample: PBMCs. For the CDR3, the DNA is TGTGCCAGCAGCTATGTCAGGGGTACTGGAAACACCATATATTTT. It codes for CASSYVRGTGNTIYF.